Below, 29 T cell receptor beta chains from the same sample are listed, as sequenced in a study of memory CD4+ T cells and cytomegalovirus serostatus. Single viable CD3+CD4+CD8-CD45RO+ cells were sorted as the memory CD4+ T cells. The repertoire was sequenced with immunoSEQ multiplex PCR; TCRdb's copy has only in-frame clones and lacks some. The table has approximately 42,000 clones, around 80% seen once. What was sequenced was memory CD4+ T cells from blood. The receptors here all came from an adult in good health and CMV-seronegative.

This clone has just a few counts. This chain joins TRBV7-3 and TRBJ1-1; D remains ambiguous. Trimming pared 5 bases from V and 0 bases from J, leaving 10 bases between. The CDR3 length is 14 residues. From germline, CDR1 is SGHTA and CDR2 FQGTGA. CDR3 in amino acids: CASSPTHMNTEAFF. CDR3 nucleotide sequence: TGTGCCAGCAGCCCAACACACATGAACACTGAAGCTTTCTTT.

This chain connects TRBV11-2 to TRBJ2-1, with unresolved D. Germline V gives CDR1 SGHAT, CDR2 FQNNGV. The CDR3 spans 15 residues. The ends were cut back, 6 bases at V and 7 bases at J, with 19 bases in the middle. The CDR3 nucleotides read TGTGCCAGCAGTCATACCAGGCAAACCGGGAATGAGCAGTTCTTC. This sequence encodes CASSHTRQTGNEQFF.

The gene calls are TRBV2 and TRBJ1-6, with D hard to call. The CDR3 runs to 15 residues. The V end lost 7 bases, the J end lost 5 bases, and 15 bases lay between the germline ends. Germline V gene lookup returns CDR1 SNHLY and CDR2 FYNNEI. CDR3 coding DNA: TGTGCCAGCAAGGGAGGATCCAATAATAATTCACCCCTCCACTTT. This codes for CASKGGSNNNSPLHF.

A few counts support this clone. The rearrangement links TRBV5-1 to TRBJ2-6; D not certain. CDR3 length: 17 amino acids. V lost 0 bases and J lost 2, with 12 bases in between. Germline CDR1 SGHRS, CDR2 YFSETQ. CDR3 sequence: CASSLARAGTGANVLTF. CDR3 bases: TGCGCCAGCAGCTTGGCTAGGGCAGGCACTGGGGCCAACGTCCTGACTTTC.

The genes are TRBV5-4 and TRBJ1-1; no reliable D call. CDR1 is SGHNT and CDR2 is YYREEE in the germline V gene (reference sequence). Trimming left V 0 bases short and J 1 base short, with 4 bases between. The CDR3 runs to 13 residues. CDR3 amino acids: CASSLEQNTEAFF. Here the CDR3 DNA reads TGTGCCAGCAGCTTGGAGCAGAACACTGAAGCTTTCTTT.

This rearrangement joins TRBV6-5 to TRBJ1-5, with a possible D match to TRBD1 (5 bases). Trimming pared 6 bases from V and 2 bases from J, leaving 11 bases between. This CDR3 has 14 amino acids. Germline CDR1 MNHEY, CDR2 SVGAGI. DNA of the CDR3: TGTGCCAGCAGAGCCTCCAGGGGCAATCAGCCCCAGCATTTT. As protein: CASRASRGNQPQHF.

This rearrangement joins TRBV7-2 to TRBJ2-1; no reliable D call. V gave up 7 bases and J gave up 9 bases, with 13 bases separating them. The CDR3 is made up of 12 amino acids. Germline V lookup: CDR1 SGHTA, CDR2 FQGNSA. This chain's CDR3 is CASTTTAIEQFF. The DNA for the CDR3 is TGTGCCAGCACCACGACGGCGATTGAGCAGTTCTTC.

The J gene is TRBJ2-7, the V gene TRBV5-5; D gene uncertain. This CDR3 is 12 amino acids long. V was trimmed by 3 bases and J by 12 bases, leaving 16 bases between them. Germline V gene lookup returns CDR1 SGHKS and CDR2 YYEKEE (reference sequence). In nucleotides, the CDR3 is TGTGCCAGCAGCTCCGACCGGCGTCCCACGTACTTC. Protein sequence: CASSSDRRPTYF.

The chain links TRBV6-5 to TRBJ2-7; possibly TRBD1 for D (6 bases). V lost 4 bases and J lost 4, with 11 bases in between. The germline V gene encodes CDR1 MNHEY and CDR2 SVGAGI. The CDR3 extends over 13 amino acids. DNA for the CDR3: TGTGCCAGCAGTTCCAGGGGCAAGTACGAGCAGTACTTC. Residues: CASSSRGKYEQYF.

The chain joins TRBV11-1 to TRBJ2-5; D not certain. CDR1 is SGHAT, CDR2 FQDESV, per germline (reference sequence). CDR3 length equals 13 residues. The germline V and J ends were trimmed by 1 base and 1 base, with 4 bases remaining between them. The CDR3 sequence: CASSLDFQETQYF. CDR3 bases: TGTGCCAGCAGCTTAGACTTCCAAGAGACCCAGTACTTC.

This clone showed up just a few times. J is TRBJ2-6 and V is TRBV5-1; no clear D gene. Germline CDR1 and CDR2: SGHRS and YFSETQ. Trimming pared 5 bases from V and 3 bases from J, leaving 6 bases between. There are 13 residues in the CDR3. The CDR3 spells CASSWSGANVLTF. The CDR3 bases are TGCGCCAGCAGTTGGAGTGGGGCCAACGTCCTGACTTTC.

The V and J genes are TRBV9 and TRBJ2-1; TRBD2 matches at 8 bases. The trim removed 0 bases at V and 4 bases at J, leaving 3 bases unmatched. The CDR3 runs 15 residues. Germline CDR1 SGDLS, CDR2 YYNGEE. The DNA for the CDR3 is TGTGCCAGCAGCGTAGGTACTAGCGGATACAATGAGCAGTTCTTC. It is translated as CASSVGTSGYNEQFF.

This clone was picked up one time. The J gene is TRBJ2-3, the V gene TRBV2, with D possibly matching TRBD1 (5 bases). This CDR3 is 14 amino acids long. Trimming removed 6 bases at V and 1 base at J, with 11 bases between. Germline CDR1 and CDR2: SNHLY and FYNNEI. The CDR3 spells CASSLQTGTDTQYF. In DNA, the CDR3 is TGTGCCAGCAGCCTACAGACAGGCACAGATACGCAGTATTTT.

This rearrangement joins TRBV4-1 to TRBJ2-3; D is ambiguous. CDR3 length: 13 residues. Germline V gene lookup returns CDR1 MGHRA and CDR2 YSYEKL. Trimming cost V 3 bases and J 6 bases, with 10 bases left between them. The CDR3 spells CASSQIESDTQYF. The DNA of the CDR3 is TGCGCCAGCAGCCAGATAGAGTCCGATACGCAGTATTTT.

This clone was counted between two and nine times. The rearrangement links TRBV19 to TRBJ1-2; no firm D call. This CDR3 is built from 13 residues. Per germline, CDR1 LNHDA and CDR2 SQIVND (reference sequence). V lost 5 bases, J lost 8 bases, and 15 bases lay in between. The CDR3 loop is CASSPRRSRGYTF. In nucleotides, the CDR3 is TGTGCCAGTAGTCCCCGACGGTCTCGGGGCTACACCTTC.

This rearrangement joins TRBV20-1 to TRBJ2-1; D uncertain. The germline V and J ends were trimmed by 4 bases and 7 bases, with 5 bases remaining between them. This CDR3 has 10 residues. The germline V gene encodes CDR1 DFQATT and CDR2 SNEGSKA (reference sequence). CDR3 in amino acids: CSANGNEQFF. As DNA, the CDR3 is TGCAGTGCTAACGGTAATGAGCAGTTCTTC.

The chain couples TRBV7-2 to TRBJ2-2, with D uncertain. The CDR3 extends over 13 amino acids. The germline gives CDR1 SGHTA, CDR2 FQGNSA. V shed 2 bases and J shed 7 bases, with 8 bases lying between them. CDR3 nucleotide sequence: TGTGCCAGCAGCTTAATCAGAGACGGGGAGCTGTTTTTT. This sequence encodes CASSLIRDGELFF.

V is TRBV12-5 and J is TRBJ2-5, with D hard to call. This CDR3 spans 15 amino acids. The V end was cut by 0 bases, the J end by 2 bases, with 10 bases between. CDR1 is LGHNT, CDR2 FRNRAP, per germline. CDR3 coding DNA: TGTGCTAGTGGTTTGGTGCTCGGCCCTCAAGAGACCCAGTACTTC. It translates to CASGLVLGPQETQYF. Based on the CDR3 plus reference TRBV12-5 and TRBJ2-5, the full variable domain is DARVTQTPRHKVTEMGQEVTMRCQPILGHNTVFWYRQTMMQGLELLAYFRNRAPLDDSGMPKDRFSAEMPDATLATLKIQPSEPRDSAVYFCASGLVLGPQETQYFGPGTRLLVL.

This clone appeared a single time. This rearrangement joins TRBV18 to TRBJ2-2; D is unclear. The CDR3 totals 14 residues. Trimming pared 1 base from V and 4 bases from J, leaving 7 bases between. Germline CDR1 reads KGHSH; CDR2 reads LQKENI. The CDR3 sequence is CASSPRSITGELFF. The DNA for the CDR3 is TGTGCCAGCTCACCACGTTCTATCACCGGGGAGCTGTTTTTT.

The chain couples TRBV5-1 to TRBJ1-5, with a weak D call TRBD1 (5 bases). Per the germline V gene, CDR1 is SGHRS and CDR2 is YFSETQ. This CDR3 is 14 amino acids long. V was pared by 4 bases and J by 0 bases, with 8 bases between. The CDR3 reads CASSAGGSNQPQHF. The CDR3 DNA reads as TGCGCCAGCAGCGCCGGGGGTAGCAATCAGCCCCAGCATTTT.

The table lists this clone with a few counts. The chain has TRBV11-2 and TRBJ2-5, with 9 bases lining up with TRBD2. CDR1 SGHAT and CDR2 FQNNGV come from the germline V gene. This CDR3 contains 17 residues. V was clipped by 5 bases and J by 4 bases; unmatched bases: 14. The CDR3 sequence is CASSPGVRTSARETQYF. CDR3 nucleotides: TGTGCCAGCAGCCCCGGGGTTCGGACTAGCGCGCGAGAGACCCAGTACTTC.

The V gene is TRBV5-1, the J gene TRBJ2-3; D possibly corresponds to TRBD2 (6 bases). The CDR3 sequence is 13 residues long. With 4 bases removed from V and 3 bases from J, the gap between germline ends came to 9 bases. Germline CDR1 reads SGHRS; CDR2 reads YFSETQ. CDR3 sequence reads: CASSPGTTDTQYF. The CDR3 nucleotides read TGCGCCAGCAGCCCCGGGACTACAGATACGCAGTATTTT.

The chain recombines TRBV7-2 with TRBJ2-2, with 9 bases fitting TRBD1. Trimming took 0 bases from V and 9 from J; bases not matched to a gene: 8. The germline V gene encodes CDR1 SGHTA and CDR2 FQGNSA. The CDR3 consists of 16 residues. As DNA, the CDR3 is TGTGCCAGCAGCTTAGCTAGGGGACAGGGTTACAGGGAGCTGTTTTTT. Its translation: CASSLARGQGYRELFF.

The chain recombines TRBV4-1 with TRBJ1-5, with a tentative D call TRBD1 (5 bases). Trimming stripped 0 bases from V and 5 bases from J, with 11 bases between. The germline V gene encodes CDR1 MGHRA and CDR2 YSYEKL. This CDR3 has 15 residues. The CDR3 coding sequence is TGCGCCAGCAGCCAAGAAGTAACGGGGGATCAGCCCCAGCATTTT. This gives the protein CASSQEVTGDQPQHF.

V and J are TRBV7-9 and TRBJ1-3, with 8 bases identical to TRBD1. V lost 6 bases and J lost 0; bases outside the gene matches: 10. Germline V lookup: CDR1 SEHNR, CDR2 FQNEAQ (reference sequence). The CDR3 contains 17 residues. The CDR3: CASRSGQGVSSGNTIYF. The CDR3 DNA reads TGTGCCAGCAGGTCTGGACAGGGAGTGAGCTCTGGAAACACCATATATTTT.

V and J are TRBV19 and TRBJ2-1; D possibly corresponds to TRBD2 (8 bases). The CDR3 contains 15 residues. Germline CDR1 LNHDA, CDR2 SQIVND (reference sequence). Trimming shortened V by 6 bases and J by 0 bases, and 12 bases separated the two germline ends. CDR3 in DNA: TGTGCCAGTAGCGGGAGGGACAGCTCCTACAATGAGCAGTTCTTC. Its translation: CASSGRDSSYNEQFF.

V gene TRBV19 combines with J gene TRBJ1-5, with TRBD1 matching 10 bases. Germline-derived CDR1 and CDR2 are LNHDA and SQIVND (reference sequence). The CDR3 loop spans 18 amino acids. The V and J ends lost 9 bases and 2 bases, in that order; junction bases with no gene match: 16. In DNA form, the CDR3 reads TGTGCCAGCACAAGGGTGACAGGGGGCGATCGGGGCAATCAGCCCCAGCATTTT. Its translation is CASTRVTGGDRGNQPQHF.

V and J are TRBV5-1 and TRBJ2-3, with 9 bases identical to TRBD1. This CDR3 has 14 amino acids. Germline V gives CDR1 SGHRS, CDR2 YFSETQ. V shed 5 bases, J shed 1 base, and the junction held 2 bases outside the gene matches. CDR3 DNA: TGCGCCAGCAGGCGGACAGGGGGCACAGATACGCAGTATTTT. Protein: CASRRTGGTDTQYF.

CDR3 sequence (DNA): TGTGCCAGTAGCAATACAGATACGCAGTATTTT. Encoded protein: CASSNTDTQYF. This chain uses TRBV19 with TRBJ2-3, with no clear D. Germline V gene sequence: CDR1 LNHDA, CDR2 SQIVND (reference sequence). Trimming cost V 6 bases and J 3 bases, with 4 bases left between them. The CDR3 has 11 amino acids. Full variable domain (rest looked up from reference TRBV19 and TRBJ2-3): DGGITQSPKYLFRKEGQNVTLSCEQNLNHDAMYWYRQDPGQGLRLIYYSQIVNDFQKGDIAEGYSVSREKKESFPLTVTSAQKNPTAFYLCASSNTDTQYFGPGTRLTVL.